The rows below give T cell receptor beta chains drawn from one sample of a study of cytomegalovirus exposure and HLA in healthy donors. Data came from immunoSEQ multiplex PCR; TCRdb stores just in-frame clones and leaves some out. The sample yields tens of thousands of clones, 81% seen once. Sequencing was done on a sample of PBMCs. The receptors were sampled from a woman aged 30 to 39 in good health and CMV-seronegative. CDR3s include the opening cysteine and the closing phenylalanine or tryptophan. The D gene is left open where the match is weak. Size values are once, few and many counts, or a class for expanded clones, and some rows have none.

>TRBV28|TRBJ1-3|.|.
TGTGCCAGCAGTTTAAGACGGAGCTCTGGAAACACCATATATTTT
CASSLRRSSGNTIYF
>TRBV9|TRBJ1-2|.|TRBD1
TGTGCCAGCAGCGTAGGACAGGGGACTAACTATGGCTACACCTTC
CASSVGQGTNYGYTF
>TRBV19|TRBJ1-1|.|TRBD1
TGTGCCAGTAGCTTGGCAGGGGGCACTGAAGCTTTCTTT
CASSLAGGTEAFF
>TRBV18|TRBJ2-5|.|TRBD2
TGTGCCAGCTCACCACGCGGACTAGCGGGAGATGAGACCCAGTACTTC
CASSPRGLAGDETQYF
>TRBV4-2|TRBJ2-1|.|.
TGTGCCAGCAGCCAAGGACTTGCGGGGACTTCCTACAATGAGCAGTTCTTC
CASSQGLAGTSYNEQFF
>TRBV19|TRBJ1-5|.|TRBD1
TGTGCCAGTACTCCCGGACAGGGATATCAGCCCCAGCATTTT
CASTPGQGYQPQHF
>TRBV27|TRBJ1-4|.|.
TGTGCCAGCAGCCGGGGGGGGGCGGGAGAAAAACTGTTTTTT
CASSRGGAGEKLFF
>TRBV5-1|TRBJ1-1|.|TRBD1
TGCGCCAGCAGCCCCGGGACAGGGGCCCCCTACACTGAAGCTTTCTTT
CASSPGTGAPYTEAFF
>TRBV7-3|TRBJ2-1|few|.
TGTGCCAGCAAAGTTCCCACGGGCAATGAGCAGTTCTTC
CASKVPTGNEQFF
>TRBV5-1|TRBJ2-2|once|.
TGCGCCAGCAGCAACGGACAGACGAACACCGGGGAGCTGTTTTTT
CASSNGQTNTGELFF
>TRBV28|TRBJ1-1|.|TRBD1
TGTGCCAGCAGAAGCGATGGGACAGCGAACACTGAAGCTTTCTTT
CASRSDGTANTEAFF
>TRBV7-9|TRBJ2-7|.|.
TGTGCCAGCAGCTCCAACTCCTACGAGCAGTACTTC
CASSSNSYEQYF
>TRBV27|TRBJ1-4|.|TRBD1
TGTGCCAGCAGTTTAGTCGCCAGGGGGGATGAAAAACTGTTTTTT
CASSLVARGDEKLFF
>TRBV19|TRBJ2-7|.|TRBD2
TGTGCCAGTAGTAAACTAGCGGGAGGCTACGACTACGAGCAGTACTTC
CASSKLAGGYDYEQYF
>TRBV6-1|TRBJ2-2|once|.
TGTGCCAGCAGGGGCCCAGGCAACACCGGGGAGCTGTTTTTT
CASRGPGNTGELFF
>TRBV19|TRBJ2-6|.|TRBD1
TGTGCCAGTAGTCAGGGGGCAGGATTTGGGGCCAACGTCCTGACTTTC
CASSQGAGFGANVLTF
>TRBV28|TRBJ2-4|.|.
TGTGCCAGCAGTTCTCAGGGGTTGTTAAACATTCAGTACTTC
CASSSQGLLNIQYF
>TRBV28|TRBJ2-7|.|.
TGTGCCAGCAGATCACTGGGAGAGTCGCAGTACTTC
CASRSLGESQYF
>TRBV28|TRBJ2-3|.|TRBD2
TGTGCCAGCAGTCCCCCGGGGGGGATCACAGATACGCAGTATTTT
CASSPPGGITDTQYF
>TRBV11-2|TRBJ2-5|.|TRBD2
TGTGCCAGCAGCTTAAAACACGGACTAGCGGAAGAGACCCAGTACTTC
CASSLKHGLAEETQYF
>TRBV28|TRBJ2-5|.|TRBD2
TGTGCCAGCAGTCCTATAGGGCGGGAGGGCGAAGAGACCCAGTACTTC
CASSPIGREGEETQYF
>TRBV5-4|TRBJ2-2|.|TRBD2
TGTGCCAGCAGCCCAGCGGGGGGGGGTAACGGGGAGCTGTTTTTT
CASSPAGGGNGELFF
>TRBV4-3|TRBJ2-7|.|.
TGCGCCAGCAGCCAAGATATGGCAGCGGGCGAGCAGTACTTC
CASSQDMAAGEQYF
>TRBV7-2|TRBJ2-1|.|TRBD2
TGTGCCAGCAGCATTACCCGACTAGCGGGTAGCAATGAGCAGTTCTTC
CASSITRLAGSNEQFF
>TRBV9|TRBJ2-2|.|.
TGTGCCAGCAGCGATGGAGGTGTCGGGGAGCTGTTTTTT
CASSDGGVGELFF
>TRBV2|TRBJ2-1|.|.
TGTGCCAGCAGGGAGAAGCCCGGGGTGACTGCTGAGGGCGTTAATGAGCAGTTCTTC
CASREKPGVTAEGVNEQFF
>TRBV28|TRBJ1-2|.|.
TGTGCCAGCAGTAGCCCGGGCTACACCTTC
CASSSPGYTF
>TRBV29-1|TRBJ2-6|.|.
TGCAGCGTCGCGGACTTAAACTCTGGGGCCAACGTCCTGACTTTC
CSVADLNSGANVLTF
>TRBV6-1|TRBJ2-7|.|TRBD1
TGTGCCAGCAGTGGGTACAGGGGTCCCTACGAGCAGTACTTC
CASSGYRGPYEQYF
>TRBV10-3|TRBJ2-3|few|TRBD1
TGTGCCATCAGTGGGACGGACAGGGGGGATACGCAGTATTTT
CAISGTDRGDTQYF
>TRBV18|TRBJ1-4|.|TRBD1
TGTGCCAGCTCACCGAATACGGCCGGGACAGACGTAAAACTGTTTTTT
CASSPNTAGTDVKLFF
>TRBV28|TRBJ2-6|.|TRBD1
TGTGCCAGCAGTTGGGACAGGCGAAGTTCTGGGGCCAACGTCCTGACTTTC
CASSWDRRSSGANVLTF
>TRBV7-2|TRBJ2-1|.|TRBD1
TGTGCCAGCAGCTTAGAGATGACAGGGGGCAAGCAGTTCTTC
CASSLEMTGGKQFF
>TRBV9|TRBJ2-3|.|TRBD2
TGTGCCAGCAGCGTAGACGGGAGGGCAGATACGCAGTATTTT
CASSVDGRADTQYF
>TRBV7-9|TRBJ1-4|.|.
TGTGCCAGCGCCCTCCGGGGTTCGACTAATGAAAAACTGTTTTTT
CASALRGSTNEKLFF
>TRBV7-9|TRBJ2-1|once|.
TGTGCCAGCAGCAAGGGAGGGGGTTTAGTCGATGAGCAGTTCTTC
CASSKGGGLVDEQFF
>TRBV5-4|TRBJ2-7|once|.
TGTGCCAGCAGCCAAGGACAGGGCGGGGGCTACGAGCAGTACTTC
CASSQGQGGGYEQYF
>TRBV6-5|TRBJ2-7|once|.
TGTGCCAGCAAGGGACAAGGGGGGCAGTACTTC
CASKGQGGQYF